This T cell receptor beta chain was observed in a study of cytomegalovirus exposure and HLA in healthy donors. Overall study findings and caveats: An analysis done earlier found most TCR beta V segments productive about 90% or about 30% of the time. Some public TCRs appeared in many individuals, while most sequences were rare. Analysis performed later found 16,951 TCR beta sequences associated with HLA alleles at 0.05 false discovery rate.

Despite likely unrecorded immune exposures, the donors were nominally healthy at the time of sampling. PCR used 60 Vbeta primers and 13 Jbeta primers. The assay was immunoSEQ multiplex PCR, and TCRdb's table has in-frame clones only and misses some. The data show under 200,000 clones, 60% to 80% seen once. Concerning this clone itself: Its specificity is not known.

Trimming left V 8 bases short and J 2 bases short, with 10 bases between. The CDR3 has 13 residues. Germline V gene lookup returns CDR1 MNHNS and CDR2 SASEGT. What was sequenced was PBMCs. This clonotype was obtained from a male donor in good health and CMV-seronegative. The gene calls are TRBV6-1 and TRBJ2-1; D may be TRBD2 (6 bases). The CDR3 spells CASGGIAYNEQFF. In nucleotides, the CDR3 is TGTGCCAGCGGGGGGATCGCCTACAATGAGCAGTTCTTC.